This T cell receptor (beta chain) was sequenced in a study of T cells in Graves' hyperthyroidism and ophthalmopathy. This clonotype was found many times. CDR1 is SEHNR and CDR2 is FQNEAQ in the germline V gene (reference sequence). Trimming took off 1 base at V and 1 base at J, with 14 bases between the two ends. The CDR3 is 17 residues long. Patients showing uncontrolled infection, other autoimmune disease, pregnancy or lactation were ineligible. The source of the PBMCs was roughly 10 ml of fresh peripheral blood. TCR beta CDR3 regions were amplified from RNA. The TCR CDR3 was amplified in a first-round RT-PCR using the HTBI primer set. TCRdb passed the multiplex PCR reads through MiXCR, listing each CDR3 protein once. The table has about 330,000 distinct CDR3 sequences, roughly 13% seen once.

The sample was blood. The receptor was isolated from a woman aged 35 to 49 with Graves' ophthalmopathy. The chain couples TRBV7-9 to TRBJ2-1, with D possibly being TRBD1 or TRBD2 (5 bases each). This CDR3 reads CASSLEWGRGSYNEQFF. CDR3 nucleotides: TGTGCCAGCAGCTTAGAGTGGGGGAGAGGATCCTACAATGAGCAGTTCTTC. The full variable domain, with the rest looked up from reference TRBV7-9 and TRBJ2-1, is DTGVSQNPRHKITKRGQNVTFRCDPISEHNRLYWYRQTLGQGPEFLTYFQNEAQLEKSRLLSDRFSAERPKGSFSTLEIQRTEQGDSAMYLCASSLEWGRGSYNEQFFGPGTRLTVL.